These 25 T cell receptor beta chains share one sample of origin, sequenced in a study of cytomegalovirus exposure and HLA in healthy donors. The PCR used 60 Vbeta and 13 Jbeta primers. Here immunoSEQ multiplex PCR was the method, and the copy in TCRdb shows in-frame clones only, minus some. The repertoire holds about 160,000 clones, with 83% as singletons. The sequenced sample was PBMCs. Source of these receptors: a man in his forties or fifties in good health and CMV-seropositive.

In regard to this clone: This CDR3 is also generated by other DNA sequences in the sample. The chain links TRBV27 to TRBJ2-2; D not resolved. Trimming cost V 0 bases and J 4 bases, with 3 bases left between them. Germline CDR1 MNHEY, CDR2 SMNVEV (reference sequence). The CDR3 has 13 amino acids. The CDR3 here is CASSLSRTGELFF. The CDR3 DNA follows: TGTGCCAGCAGTTTATCGCGCACCGGGGAGCTGTTTTTT.

CDR3 sequence (DNA): TGTGCCAGCAGCGACAGCTCCTACGAGCAGTACTTC. This encodes CASSDSSYEQYF. The chain employs TRBV28 and TRBJ2-7; D may be TRBD1 (5 bases). Germline values: CDR1 MDHEN, CDR2 SYDVKM. V lost 6 bases and J lost 0, with 6 bases in between. The CDR3 is 12 residues long.

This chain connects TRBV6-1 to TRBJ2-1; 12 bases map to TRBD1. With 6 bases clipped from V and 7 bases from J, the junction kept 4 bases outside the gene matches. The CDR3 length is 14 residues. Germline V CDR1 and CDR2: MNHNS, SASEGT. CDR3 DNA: TGTGCCAGCAGACCGGGACAGGGGGCAAATGAGCAGTTCTTC. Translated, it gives CASRPGQGANEQFF.

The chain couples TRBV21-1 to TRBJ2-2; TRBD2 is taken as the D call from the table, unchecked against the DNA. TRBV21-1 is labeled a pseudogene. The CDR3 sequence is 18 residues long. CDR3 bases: TGTGCCAGCAGCTTAGAGGGAAGGAAAGGGCCGAACACCGGGGAGCTGTTTTTT. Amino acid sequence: CASSLEGRKGPNTGELFF.

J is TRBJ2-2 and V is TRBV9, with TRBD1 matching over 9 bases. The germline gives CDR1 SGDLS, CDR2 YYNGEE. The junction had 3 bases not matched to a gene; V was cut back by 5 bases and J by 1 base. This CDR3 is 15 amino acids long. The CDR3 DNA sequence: TGTGCCAGCAGGAAGGGACAGGGGAACACCGGGGAGCTGTTTTTT. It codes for CASRKGQGNTGELFF.

CDR3 sequence reads: CATNAWGGSSYNEQFF. DNA of the CDR3: TGTGCCACCAACGCGTGGGGCGGGAGCTCCTACAATGAGCAGTTCTTC. The chain joins TRBV6-4 to TRBJ2-1; 7 nucleotides agree with TRBD2. The V gene's germline CDR1 is MRHNA and CDR2 SNTAGT. The CDR3 is 16 residues long. V trimming: 10 bases; J trimming: 0 bases; junction bases outside the gene matches: 12.

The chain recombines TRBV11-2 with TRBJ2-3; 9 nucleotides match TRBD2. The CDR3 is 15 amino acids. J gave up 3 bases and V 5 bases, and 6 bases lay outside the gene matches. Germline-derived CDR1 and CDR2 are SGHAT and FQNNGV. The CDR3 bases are TGTGCCAGCAGCAATAGCGGGAGTAGGACAGATACGCAGTATTTT. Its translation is CASSNSGSRTDTQYF.

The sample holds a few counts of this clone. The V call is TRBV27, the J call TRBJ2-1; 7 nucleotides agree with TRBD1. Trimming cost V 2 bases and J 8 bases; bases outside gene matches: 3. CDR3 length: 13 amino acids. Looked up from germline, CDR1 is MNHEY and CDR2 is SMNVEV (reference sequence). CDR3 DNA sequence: TGTGCCAGCAGTTTAAACAGGGGCGATGAGCAGTTCTTC. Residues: CASSLNRGDEQFF.

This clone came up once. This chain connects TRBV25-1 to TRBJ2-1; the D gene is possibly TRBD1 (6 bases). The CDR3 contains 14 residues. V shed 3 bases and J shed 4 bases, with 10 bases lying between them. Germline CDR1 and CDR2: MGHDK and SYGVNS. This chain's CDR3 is CASSDWTEYNEQFF. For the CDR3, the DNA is TGTGCCAGCAGTGACTGGACAGAGTACAATGAGCAGTTCTTC.

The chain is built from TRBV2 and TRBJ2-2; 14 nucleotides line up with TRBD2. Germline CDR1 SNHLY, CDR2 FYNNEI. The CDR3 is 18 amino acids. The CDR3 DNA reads TGTGACCAAGGACTAGCGGGGGGAATGGATATCAACACCGGGGAGCTGTTTTTT. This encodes CDQGLAGGMDINTGELFF.

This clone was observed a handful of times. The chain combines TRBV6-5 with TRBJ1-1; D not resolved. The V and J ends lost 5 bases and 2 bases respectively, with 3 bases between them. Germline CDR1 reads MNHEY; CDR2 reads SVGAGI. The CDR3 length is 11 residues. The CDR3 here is CASSSNTEAFF. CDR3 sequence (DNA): TGTGCCAGCAGTAGCAACACTGAAGCTTTCTTT.

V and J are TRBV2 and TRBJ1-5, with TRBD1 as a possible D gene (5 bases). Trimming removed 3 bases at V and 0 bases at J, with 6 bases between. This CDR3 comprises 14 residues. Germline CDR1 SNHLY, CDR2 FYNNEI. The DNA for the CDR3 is TGTGCCAGCAGTGAGGGGCCTAGCAATCAGCCCCAGCATTTT. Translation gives CASSEGPSNQPQHF.

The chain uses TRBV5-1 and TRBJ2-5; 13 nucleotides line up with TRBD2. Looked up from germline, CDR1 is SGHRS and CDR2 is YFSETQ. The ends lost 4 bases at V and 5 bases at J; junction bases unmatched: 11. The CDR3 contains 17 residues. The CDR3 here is CASSLTGTSGKGETQYF. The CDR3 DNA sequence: TGCGCCAGCAGCCTAACTGGGACTAGCGGGAAGGGGGAGACCCAGTACTTC.

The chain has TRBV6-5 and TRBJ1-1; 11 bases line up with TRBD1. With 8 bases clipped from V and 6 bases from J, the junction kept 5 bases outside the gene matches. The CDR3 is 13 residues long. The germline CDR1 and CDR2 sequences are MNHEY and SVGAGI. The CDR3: CASWGQGGPEAFF. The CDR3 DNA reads TGTGCCAGCTGGGGACAGGGGGGACCTGAAGCTTTCTTT.

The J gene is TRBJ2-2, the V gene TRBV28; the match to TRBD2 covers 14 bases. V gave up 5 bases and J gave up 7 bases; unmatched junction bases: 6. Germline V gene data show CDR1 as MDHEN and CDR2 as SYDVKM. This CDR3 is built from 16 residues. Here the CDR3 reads CASSQTSGRAIGELFF. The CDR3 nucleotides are TGTGCCAGCAGTCAGACTAGCGGGAGGGCCATCGGGGAGCTGTTTTTT.

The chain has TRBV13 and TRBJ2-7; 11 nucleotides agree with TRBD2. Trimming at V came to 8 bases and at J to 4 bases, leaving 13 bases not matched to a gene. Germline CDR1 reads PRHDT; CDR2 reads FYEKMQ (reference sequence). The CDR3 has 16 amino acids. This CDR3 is CASASPVTSGRYEQYF. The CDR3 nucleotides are TGTGCCAGCGCGTCTCCAGTCACTAGCGGGAGATACGAGCAGTACTTC.

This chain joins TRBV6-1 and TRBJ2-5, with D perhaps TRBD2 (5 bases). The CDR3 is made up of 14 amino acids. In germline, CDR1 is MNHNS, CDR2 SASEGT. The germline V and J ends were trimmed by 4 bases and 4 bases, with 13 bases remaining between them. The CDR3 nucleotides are TGTGCCAGCAGTGTGCTTCAAGGGAGAGAGACCCAGTACTTC. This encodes CASSVLQGRETQYF.

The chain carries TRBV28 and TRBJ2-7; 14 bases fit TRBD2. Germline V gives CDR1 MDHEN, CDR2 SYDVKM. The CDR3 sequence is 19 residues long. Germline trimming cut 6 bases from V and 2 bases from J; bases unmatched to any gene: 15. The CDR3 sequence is CASSPLKLGLAGGPYEQYF. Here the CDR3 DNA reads TGTGCCAGCAGCCCTCTCAAACTTGGACTAGCGGGGGGCCCCTACGAGCAGTACTTC.

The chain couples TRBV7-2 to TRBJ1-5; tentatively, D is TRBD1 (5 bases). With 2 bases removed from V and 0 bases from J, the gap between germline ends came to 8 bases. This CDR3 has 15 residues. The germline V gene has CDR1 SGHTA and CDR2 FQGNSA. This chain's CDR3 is CASSLQGYSNQPQHF. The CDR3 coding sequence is TGTGCCAGCAGCTTACAGGGTTATAGCAATCAGCCCCAGCATTTT.

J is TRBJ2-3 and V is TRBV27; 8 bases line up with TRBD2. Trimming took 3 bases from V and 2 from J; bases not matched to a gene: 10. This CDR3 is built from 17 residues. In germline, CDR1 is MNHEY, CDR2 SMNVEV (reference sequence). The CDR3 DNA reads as TGTGCCAGCAGTTTGAAAATAGCGGGACCTATCACAGATACGCAGTATTTT. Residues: CASSLKIAGPITDTQYF.

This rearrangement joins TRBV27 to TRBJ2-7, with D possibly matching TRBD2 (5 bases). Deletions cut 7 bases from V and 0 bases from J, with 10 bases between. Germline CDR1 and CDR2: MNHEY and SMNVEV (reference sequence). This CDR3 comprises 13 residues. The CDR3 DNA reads TGTGCCAGCACACGGGGAACCTCCTACGAGCAGTACTTC. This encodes CASTRGTSYEQYF.

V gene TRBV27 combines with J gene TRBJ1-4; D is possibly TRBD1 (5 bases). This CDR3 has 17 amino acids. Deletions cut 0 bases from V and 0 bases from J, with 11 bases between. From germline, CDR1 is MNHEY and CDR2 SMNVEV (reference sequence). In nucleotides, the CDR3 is TGTGCCAGCAGTTTATCGGGGACTGGTGCAACTAATGAAAAACTGTTTTTT. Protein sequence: CASSLSGTGATNEKLFF. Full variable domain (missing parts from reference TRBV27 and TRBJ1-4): EAQVTQNPRYLITVTGKKLTVTCSQNMNHEYMSWYRQDPGLGLRQIYYSMNVEVTDKGDVPEGYKVSRKEKRNFPLILESPSPNQTSLYFCASSLSGTGATNEKLFFGSGTQLSVL.

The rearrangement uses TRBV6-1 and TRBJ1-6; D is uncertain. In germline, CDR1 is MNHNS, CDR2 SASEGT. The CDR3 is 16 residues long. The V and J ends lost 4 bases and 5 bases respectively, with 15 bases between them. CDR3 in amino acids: CASSVRAPWDNSPLHF. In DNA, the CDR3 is TGTGCCAGCAGTGTGAGGGCGCCTTGGGATAATTCACCCCTCCACTTT.

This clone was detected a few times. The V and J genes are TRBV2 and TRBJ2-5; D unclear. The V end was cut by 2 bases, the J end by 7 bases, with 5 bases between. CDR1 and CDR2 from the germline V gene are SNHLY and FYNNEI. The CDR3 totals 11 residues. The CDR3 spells CASSESRTQYF. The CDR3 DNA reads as TGTGCCAGCAGTGAATCGAGGACCCAGTACTTC.

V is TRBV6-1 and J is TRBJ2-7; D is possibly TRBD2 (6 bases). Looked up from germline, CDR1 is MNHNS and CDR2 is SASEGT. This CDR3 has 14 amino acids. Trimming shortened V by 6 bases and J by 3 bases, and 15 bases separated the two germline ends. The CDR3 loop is CASRMGGGVYEQYF. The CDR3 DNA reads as TGTGCCAGCAGGATGGGGGGTGGAGTCTACGAGCAGTACTTC.